Detailed here is one T cell receptor beta chain. What it binds is unknown. This sample stems from a study of cytomegalovirus exposure and HLA in healthy donors. Study context: Earlier, 110 million or so unique TCR beta sequences were recovered from approximately 200 million T cells by an analysis. Study-wide findings and caveats: In vitro checks showed that a few CMV-associated chains really do target CMV antigens.

PCR used 60 Vbeta primers and 13 Jbeta primers. Some clones are missing from TCRdb's copy, which holds only in-frame ones; the method was immunoSEQ multiplex PCR. The sample has about 98,000 clones, approximately 69% seen once. This TCR was sampled from a female donor in good health and CMV-seronegative. Sequencing input: PBMCs.

The CDR3 here is CASSPRVDTEAFF. The DNA for the CDR3 is TGTGCCAGCTCACCGAGGGTGGACACTGAAGCTTTCTTT. V and J are TRBV18 and TRBJ1-1; D ambiguous. V was cut by 3 bases and J by 3 bases, with 8 bases left in between. Germline V lookup: CDR1 KGHSH, CDR2 LQKENI. The CDR3 sequence is 13 residues long.